This T cell receptor beta chain was obtained from a study of T cell repertoires in cytomegalovirus infection. For the study at large: Evidence of both CMV infection and a matching HLA type came from public TCR beta signatures.

This clonotype showed up many times. What it binds is unknown. This CDR3 contains 16 residues. Germline CDR1 is SGHVS and CDR2 is FQNEAQ. J gave up 6 bases and V 0 bases, and 10 bases lay outside the gene matches. TCRdb re-called the reads with MiXCR, one entry per CDR3 protein. The profile shows approximately 500,000 distinct CDR3 sequences, approximately 15% of them singletons. General study points: Summed frequency of shared TCR beta families picked out CMV carriers who also had the relevant HLA. CMV-specific TCR beta clonotypes restricted by HLA-C dominated the ex vivo response.

This TCR was sampled from a human donor in good health (CMV status not recorded). Some clones in this sample may be carry-over from other donors' samples. The sequenced sample was CD8+ T cells from PBMCs. This chain connects TRBV7-8 to TRBJ2-7; TRBD1 matches at 8 bases. CDR3 nucleotide sequence: TGTGCCAGCAGCTTAGCGGCGGCAGGGGGCCTACCCGAGCAGTACTTC. It specifies CASSLAAAGGLPEQYF.